This T cell receptor (beta chain) was captured in a study of blood T cell repertoires in COVID-19. Study overall: Acute and convalescent COVID-19 specimens originated in the United States, Italy and Spain. T cells, B-cell-depleted T cells, or PBMCs supplied cDNA or gDNA.

Original processing methods: Amplification with reference gene primers provided the estimates of nucleated cell counts. TCRdb's table, derived via immunoSEQ multiplex PCR, lists solely in-frame clones and lacks some. The V and J calls and clone size were taken over from that table, and D and trimming were inferred from the DNA. The table lists approximately 110,000 clones, over 65% of them singletons. The CDR3 runs to 18 residues. Losses at the gene ends were 5 bases for V and 2 bases for J; bases not matched to a gene: 15. Germline values: CDR1 SGHTA, CDR2 FQGNSA. The chain uses TRBV7-2 and TRBJ2-1; 7 bases align to TRBD2. The sequenced sample was peripheral blood. This receptor was taken from a woman between 40 and 50 years old with acute or convalescent COVID-19. CDR3 DNA sequence: TGTGCCAGCAGCACAAGGCCGGGGGGACTACAAACCTACAATGAGCAGTTCTTC. As protein: CASSTRPGGLQTYNEQFF.